This T cell receptor (beta chain) was sequenced in a study of control samples from healthy donors and cancer patients. The repertoire was sequenced with immunoSEQ multiplex PCR; TCRdb's copy has only in-frame clones and lacks some. The profile covers 50,000 to 55,000 clones, with roughly 89% appearing a single time and more than 1.5% taken by the ten largest. The CDR3 sequence is 11 residues long. Trimming took 2 bases from V and 7 from J, leaving 2 bases between them. The sequencing input was PBMCs. The chain combines TRBV12-3 or TRBV12-4 with TRBJ2-2; D is uncertain. The sequence was obtained from a middle-aged man with colorectal cancer. DNA of the CDR3: TGTGCCAGCAGTTTAAGCGGGGAGCTGTTTTTT. Its protein product is CASSLSGELFF.